Presented here are 7 T cell receptor beta chains from one specimen sequenced in a study of blood T cells in healthy people across ages. A sample-barcoded 5' primer and a J-beta primer mix were used in a second PCR of roughly 7 to 11 cycles. From the 5' RACE reads, TCRdb called clonotypes with MiXCR, one entry per CDR3 protein. The table records about 1,400,000 distinct CDR3 sequences, approximately 60% of them present only once. What was sequenced was blood. These receptor sequences come from a man between 18 and 35 years old in good health.

The chain has TRBV29-1 and TRBJ2-7; 7 bases map to TRBD2. V shed 7 bases, J shed 6 bases, and the junction held 12 bases outside the gene matches. This CDR3 contains 13 residues. Germline V gene sequence: CDR1 SQVTM, CDR2 ANQGSEA. This CDR3 is CSAMTSRPSEQYF. The CDR3 DNA sequence: TGCAGCGCTATGACTAGCCGTCCCTCCGAGCAGTACTTC.

The genes are TRBV6-2 or TRBV6-3 and TRBJ2-2, with D uncertain. The CDR3 consists of 14 residues. CDR1 is MNHEY, CDR2 SVGEGT, per germline. V gave up 2 bases and J gave up 6 bases, with 10 bases separating them. DNA of the CDR3: TGTGCCAGCAGTTACCTACCTGGGGCCGGGGAGCTGTTTTTT. As protein: CASSYLPGAGELFF.

The table lists this clonotype with a few counts. This chain uses TRBV5-5 with TRBJ2-4; 7 bases are shared with TRBD1. The DNA end is a closer match to TRBJ2-7, so the J assignment may be wrong. The CDR3 contains 15 residues. Germline V gene data show CDR1 as SGHKS and CDR2 as YYEKEE (reference sequence). The CDR3 sequence is CASSSGTEIFYEQYF. The CDR3 coding sequence is TGTGCCAGCAGCTCCGGGACAGAAATTTTCTACGAGCAGTACTTC.

The V and J genes are TRBV12-3 or TRBV12-4 and TRBJ2-3; 8 bases match TRBD2. Germline trimming cut 7 bases from V and 2 bases from J; bases unmatched to any gene: 8. This CDR3 has 15 amino acids. The CDR3 loop is CASKVAGFPTDTQYF. DNA for the CDR3: TGTGCCAGCAAAGTAGCGGGATTTCCCACAGATACGCAGTATTTT.

The gene calls are TRBV27 and TRBJ2-4; D is ambiguous. V shed 6 bases and J shed 6 bases, with 15 bases lying between them. In germline, CDR1 is MNHEY, CDR2 SMNVEV (reference sequence). The CDR3 totals 14 residues. This chain's CDR3 is CASRPRNPPNIQYF. The CDR3, as DNA: TGTGCCAGCAGGCCCAGAAACCCGCCAAACATTCAGTACTTC.

J is TRBJ1-4 and V is TRBV27; 8 bases are a match to TRBD1. The CDR3 extends over 15 amino acids. The junction had 4 bases not matched to a gene; V was cut back by 6 bases and J by 1 base. Per germline, CDR1 MNHEY and CDR2 SMNVEV (reference sequence). The chain's CDR3 is CASRITGGTNEKLFF. For the CDR3, the DNA is TGTGCCAGCAGGATAACAGGGGGAACTAATGAAAAACTGTTTTTT.

This chain links TRBV6-5 with TRBJ1-2; a possible D gene is TRBD1 (6 bases). Per germline, CDR1 MNHEY and CDR2 SVGAGI. V lost 8 bases to trimming and J lost 3 bases, with 13 bases between them. CDR3 length: 13 residues. The CDR3 DNA reads TGTGCCAGCGTTCGGAACAGGGACTATGGCTACACCTTC. This sequence encodes CASVRNRDYGYTF.